The clone carrying this T cell receptor (beta chain) was picked up many times. The antigen is undetermined. The donor group consisted entirely of healthy Caucasians. This record comes from a study of identical twins. Points from the study as a whole: Conclusions relied on cross-sectional statistical analysis, not following the same donors.

This CDR3 has 15 amino acids. Deletions cut 4 bases from V and 0 bases from J, with 10 bases between. Germline CDR1 is MNHEY and CDR2 is SVGEGT. TCRdb analysed the 5' RACE reads with MiXCR anew, one entry per CDR3 protein. Of approximately 500,000 distinct CDR3 sequences listed, more than 20% are singletons. These data were also filed under a second study, of T cells expressing NK-cell markers.

Sequences were obtained from CD4+ T cells sorted from blood. This chain links TRBV6-2 or TRBV6-3 with TRBJ2-1, with a tentative D call TRBD2 (5 bases). The sequence came from a woman aged 18-29 years in good health. CDR3 DNA sequence: TGTGCCAGCAGTTGGGCTAGCTTCTCCTACAATGAGCAGTTCTTC. Translating gives CASSWASFSYNEQFF.